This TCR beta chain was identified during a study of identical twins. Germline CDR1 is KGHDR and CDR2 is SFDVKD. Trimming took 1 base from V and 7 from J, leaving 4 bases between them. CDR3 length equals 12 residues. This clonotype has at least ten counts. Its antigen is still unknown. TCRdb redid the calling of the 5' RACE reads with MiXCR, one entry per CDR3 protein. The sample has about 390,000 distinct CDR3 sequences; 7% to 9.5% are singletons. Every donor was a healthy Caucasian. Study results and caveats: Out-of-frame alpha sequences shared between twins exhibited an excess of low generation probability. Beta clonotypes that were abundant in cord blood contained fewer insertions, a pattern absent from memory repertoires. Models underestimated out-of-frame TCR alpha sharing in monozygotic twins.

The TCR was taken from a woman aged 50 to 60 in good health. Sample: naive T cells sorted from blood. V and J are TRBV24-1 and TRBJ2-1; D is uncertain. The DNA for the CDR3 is TGTGCCACCAGTGATTTACGGAATGAGCAGTTCTTC. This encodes CATSDLRNEQFF.